The entry below describes one TCR beta chain. This entry comes from a study of blood T cell repertoires in COVID-19. Study as a whole: Samples representing acute and convalescent COVID-19 were sourced from the United States, Italy and Spain.

The assay was immunoSEQ multiplex PCR, and TCRdb's table has in-frame clones only and misses some. Of 140,000 to 150,000 clones detected, less than 90% appear once; the ten largest clones hold 5.5% to 7.5%. Germline V CDR1 and CDR2: KGHSH, LQKENI. Trimming stripped 0 bases from V and 4 bases from J, with 18 bases between. This CDR3 comprises 17 residues. Individuals drawn from 20 to 25 US areas were about 18 to 95 years old. People in the exposed group encountered a COVID-19 case within 2 weeks before entering the study. The source material was PBMCs or T cells enriched from blood (not recorded which). The TCR was taken from a woman in her forties or fifties who had been exposed to COVID-19. V and J are TRBV18 and TRBJ2-5, with D tentatively TRBD2 (5 bases). CDR3 sequence reads: CASSPPMDPSQRETQYF. CDR3 DNA: TGTGCCAGCTCACCACCTATGGACCCTAGCCAGAGAGAGACCCAGTACTTC.